These 18 T cell receptor beta chains originate from one sample sequenced in a study of T-cell reconstitution after alpha-beta-depleted transplantation in children. Unique molecular identifiers were used in preparing the TCRbeta library. TCRdb reanalysed the PCR reads using MiXCR and keeps one entry per CDR3 protein. The table has about 74,000 distinct CDR3 sequences, 14% seen once. The starting material was PBMCs, mostly from graft donor cells, obtained 180 days after TCRalphabeta/CD19-depleted stem cell transplant. Receptors originate from a male patient between 2 and 9 years old who had a stem cell transplant for acute lymphoblastic leukemia, so the T cells may come from the graft donor.

V and J are TRBV7-2 and TRBJ2-3; tentatively, D is TRBD2 (7 bases). With 0 bases removed from V and 3 bases from J, the gap between germline ends came to 25 bases. Germline CDR1 and CDR2: SGHTA and FQGNSA. The CDR3 spans 20 residues. The CDR3 loop reads CASSLAGSGGVGGGTDTQYF. In DNA form, the CDR3 reads TGTGCCAGCAGCTTAGCGGGGTCGGGGGGCGTAGGGGGTGGAACAGATACGCAGTATTTT. Looking up the rest from reference TRBV7-2 and TRBJ2-3 gives the full variable domain: GAGVSQSPSNKVTEKGKDVELRCDPISGHTALYWYRQSLGQGLEFLIYFQGNSAPDKSGLPSDRFSAERTGGSVSTLTIQRTQQEDSAVYLCASSLAGSGGVGGGTDTQYFGPGTRLTVL.

V gene TRBV28 combines with J gene TRBJ2-2; 11 nucleotides align to TRBD2. Germline values: CDR1 MDHEN, CDR2 SYDVKM. This CDR3 contains 15 residues. V gave up 6 bases and J gave up 6 bases; unmatched junction bases: 6. DNA for the CDR3: TGTGCCAGCAGCCTAGCGGGGGGAAGGGCCGGGGAGCTGTTTTTT. Translated: CASSLAGGRAGELFF. Together with reference TRBV28 and TRBJ2-2, the CDR3 gives the full variable domain: DVKVTQSSRYLVKRTGEKVFLECVQDMDHENMFWYRQDPGLGLRLIYFSYDVKMKEKGDIPEGYSVSREKKERFSLILESASTNQTSMYLCASSLAGGRAGELFFGEGSRLTVL.

The gene calls are TRBV7-9 and TRBJ2-5; D is uncertain. V lost 4 bases and J lost 2, with 14 bases in between. Per germline, CDR1 SEHNR and CDR2 FQNEAQ (reference sequence). The CDR3 loop spans 15 amino acids. CDR3 loop: CASSSGVGPQETQYF. In DNA form, the CDR3 reads TGTGCCAGCAGCTCCGGAGTTGGGCCTCAAGAGACCCAGTACTTC.

This chain connects TRBV12-3 or TRBV12-4 to TRBJ1-6; D remains ambiguous. The CDR3 contains 16 residues. V gave up 1 base and J gave up 5 bases, with 12 bases separating them. CDR3 sequence reads: CASSLGAGVDNSPLHF. The CDR3 nucleotides read TGTGCCAGCAGTTTAGGGGCCGGAGTAGATAATTCACCCCTCCACTTT.

This rearrangement joins TRBV4-3 to TRBJ2-3; D gene ambiguous. The CDR3 has 17 residues. The germline V gene encodes CDR1 LGHNA and CDR2 YSLEER. V was trimmed by 1 base and J by 1 base, leaving 15 bases between them. The CDR3 DNA sequence: TGCGCCAGCAGCCAAGTCGCGTGGAAACTTGGCACAGATACGCAGTATTTT. It encodes CASSQVAWKLGTDTQYF.

This clonotype came up a few times. The V and J genes are TRBV7-2 and TRBJ2-3; 7 bases are a match to TRBD1. CDR1 is SGHTA, CDR2 FQGNSA, per germline. The V and J ends lost 4 bases and 3 bases, in that order; junction bases with no gene match: 4. The CDR3 runs 14 residues. CDR3: CASSSTGLTDTQYF. The CDR3 DNA reads TGTGCCAGCAGCTCGACAGGGTTAACAGATACGCAGTATTTT. The entire variable domain, with the rest obtained from reference TRBV7-2 and TRBJ2-3, is as follows: GAGVSQSPSNKVTEKGKDVELRCDPISGHTALYWYRQSLGQGLEFLIYFQGNSAPDKSGLPSDRFSAERTGGSVSTLTIQRTQQEDSAVYLCASSSTGLTDTQYFGPGTRLTVL.

This clonotype was picked up many times. The chain recombines TRBV7-3 with TRBJ2-2, with D possibly TRBD2 on 5 matching bases. The length of the CDR3 is 17 residues. Trimming took 4 bases from V and 2 from J, leaving 17 bases between them. Germline CDR1 is SGHTA and CDR2 is FQGTGA. The CDR3 region is CASSSLRGPSNTGELFF. CDR3 coding DNA: TGTGCCAGCAGCTCCTTGAGAGGGCCTAGCAACACCGGGGAGCTGTTTTTT.

This clonotype occurred many times. The chain recombines TRBV20-1 with TRBJ1-6; no firm D call. Germline CDR1 DFQATT, CDR2 SNEGSKA (reference sequence). V lost 3 bases and J lost 13, with 16 bases in between. CDR3 length equals 13 residues. The CDR3 DNA follows: TGCAGTGCTAGTGATGTGGGGAAGTGGCCCCTCCACTTT. It translates to CSASDVGKWPLHF.

This clonotype has a handful of counts. This sequence joins TRBV11-2 and TRBJ2-1; TRBD1 matches 7 bases. Germline values: CDR1 SGHAT, CDR2 FQNNGV. The CDR3 covers 15 residues. Unmatched junction bases numbered 14, after V lost 5 bases and J lost 10 bases. The CDR3 nucleotides are TGTGCCAGCAGCCAGGCCGACAGGGCCACGGGCGAGCAGTTCTTC. It yields the protein CASSQADRATGEQFF.

V usage is TRBV6-5 and J usage is TRBJ2-5; TRBD1 matches 7 bases. Per the germline V gene, CDR1 is MNHEY and CDR2 is SVGAGI. The junction had 12 bases not matched to a gene; V was cut back by 7 bases and J by 4 bases. The CDR3 loop spans 15 amino acids. CDR3 protein: CASNWTGRSRETQYF. The DNA of the CDR3 is TGTGCCAGCAATTGGACAGGTCGATCGCGAGAGACCCAGTACTTC.

Ten or more counts support this clonotype. The V and J genes are TRBV5-1 and TRBJ2-1; D ambiguous. Germline CDR1 reads SGHRS; CDR2 reads YFSETQ. The CDR3 covers 15 residues. V shed 0 bases and J shed 0 bases, with 7 bases lying between them. The CDR3, as DNA: TGCGCCAGCAGCTTGGAGCCCACCTCCTACAATGAGCAGTTCTTC. Encoded protein: CASSLEPTSYNEQFF.

This clonotype was picked up a small number of times. This chain links TRBV28 with TRBJ1-2; D gene unclear. V lost 3 bases to trimming and J lost 0 bases, with 11 bases between them. Per the germline V gene, CDR1 is MDHEN and CDR2 is SYDVKM. The CDR3 totals 15 residues. Here the CDR3 DNA reads TGTGCCAGCAGTTTGCTCGGCAGCACTAACTATGGCTACACCTTC. It translates to CASSLLGSTNYGYTF.

This clonotype was found many times. V is TRBV7-9 and J is TRBJ1-2, with 9 nucleotides matching TRBD1. Germline assignment: CDR1 SEHNR and CDR2 FQNEAQ (reference sequence). CDR3 length: 16 amino acids. V lost 1 base and J lost 5; bases outside the gene matches: 8. This CDR3 is CASSLDWTGAGYGYTF. The CDR3 bases are TGTGCCAGCAGCTTAGACTGGACAGGGGCGGGATATGGCTACACCTTC. The full variable domain, completed using reference TRBV7-9 and TRBJ1-2, is DTGVSQNPRHKITKRGQNVTFRCDPISEHNRLYWYRQTLGQGPEFLTYFQNEAQLEKSRLLSDRFSAERPKGSFSTLEIQRTEQGDSAMYLCASSLDWTGAGYGYTFGSGTRLTVV.

The gene calls are TRBV25-1 and TRBJ2-1; TRBD2 matches at 12 bases. The CDR3 consists of 17 residues. The V and J ends lost 5 bases and 4 bases, in that order; junction bases with no gene match: 9. Germline-derived CDR1 and CDR2 are MGHDK and SYGVNS. The CDR3 loop reads CASSHPGLAGRYNEQFF. CDR3 nucleotides: TGTGCCAGCAGTCACCCCGGACTAGCGGGAAGGTACAATGAGCAGTTCTTC.

The V and J genes are TRBV11-2 and TRBJ2-5; 10 nucleotides agree with TRBD2. Germline CDR1 SGHAT, CDR2 FQNNGV. There are 18 residues in the CDR3. After removal of 1 base from V and 5 bases from J, the junction contained 13 bases not matched to a gene. CDR3 DNA: TGTGCCAGCAGCTTAGTTATAGCGGGGGGTTATTCTTGGGAGACCCAGTACTTC. Translated, it gives CASSLVIAGGYSWETQYF.

This clonotype occurred a few times. Here the CDR3 reads CAISRLDRGLGETQYF. In DNA form, the CDR3 reads TGTGCCATCAGTCGGTTGGACAGGGGACTGGGAGAGACCCAGTACTTC. The V call is TRBV10-3, the J call TRBJ2-5, with 9 bases fitting TRBD1. CDR3 length: 16 amino acids. CDR1 and CDR2 (germline): ENHRY, SYGVKD. Trimming took 5 bases from V and 4 from J; bases not matched to a gene: 11.

This clonotype appeared a few times. The V call is TRBV7-3, the J call TRBJ2-3, with a possible D match to TRBD1 (5 bases). The CDR3 length is 19 residues. With 5 bases removed from V and 0 bases from J, the gap between germline ends came to 24 bases. CDR1 SGHTA and CDR2 FQGTGA come from the germline V gene. The CDR3 spells CASSPMGRVSLASTDTQYF. Here the CDR3 DNA reads TGTGCCAGCAGCCCCATGGGCAGGGTGTCACTTGCTAGCACAGATACGCAGTATTTT. Looking up the rest from reference TRBV7-3 and TRBJ2-3 gives the full variable domain: GAGVSQTPSNKVTEKGKYVELRCDPISGHTALYWYRQSLGQGPEFLIYFQGTGAADDSGLPNDRFFAVRPEGSVSTLKIQRTERGDSAVYLCASSPMGRVSLASTDTQYFGPGTRLTVL.

This clonotype turned up a few times. The gene calls are TRBV28 and TRBJ2-2, with D uncertain. The germline V and J ends were trimmed by 6 bases and 9 bases, with 14 bases remaining between them. Germline V gene sequence: CDR1 MDHEN, CDR2 SYDVKM. The CDR3 has 13 amino acids. CDR3 residues: CASSPQSLRELFF. The CDR3, as DNA: TGTGCCAGCAGCCCACAGAGCCTAAGGGAGCTGTTTTTT.